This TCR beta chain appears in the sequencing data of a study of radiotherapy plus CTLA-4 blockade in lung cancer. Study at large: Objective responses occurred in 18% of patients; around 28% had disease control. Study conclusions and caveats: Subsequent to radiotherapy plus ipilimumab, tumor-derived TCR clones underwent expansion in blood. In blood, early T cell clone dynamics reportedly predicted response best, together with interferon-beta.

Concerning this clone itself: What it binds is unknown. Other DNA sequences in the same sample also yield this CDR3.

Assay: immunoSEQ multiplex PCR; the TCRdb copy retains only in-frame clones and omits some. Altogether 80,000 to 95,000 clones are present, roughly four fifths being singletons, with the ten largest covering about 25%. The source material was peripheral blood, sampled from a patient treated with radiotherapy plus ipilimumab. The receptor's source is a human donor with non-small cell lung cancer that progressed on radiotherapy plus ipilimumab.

In nucleotides, the CDR3 is TGTGCCAGCAGTTTGGGGGGGACTACCACAGATACGCAGTATTTT. It codes for CASSLGGTTTDTQYF. The rearrangement uses TRBV27 and TRBJ2-3, with 7 bases identical to TRBD2. Per germline, CDR1 MNHEY and CDR2 SMNVEV (reference sequence). The CDR3 loop spans 15 amino acids. The V gene end was trimmed by 3 bases and the J gene end by 2 bases; junction bases not matched to a gene: 5.